This T cell receptor beta chain was profiled in a study of cytotoxic CD8 clonotypes in ibrutinib-treated CLL. Study summary: For this cohort, patients were ten to twelve relapsed/refractory and over 14 treatment-naive, while some 18 were IGHV unmutated. After a median around 13 months on treatment (6 to 36), response samples were drawn.

The V gene end was trimmed by 3 bases and the J gene end by 10 bases; junction bases not matched to a gene: 6. Germline-derived CDR1 and CDR2 are KGHSH and LQKENI. The CDR3 is 13 amino acids. The assay was immunoSEQ multiplex PCR, and TCRdb's table has in-frame clones only and misses some. The sample consists of roughly 16,000 clones, around three fifths of them appearing once. Sequences were derived from PBMCs, sampled after 12 months of ibrutinib treatment. This receptor was taken from a human donor with chronic lymphocytic leukemia. V and J are TRBV18 and TRBJ1-2; 9 nucleotides line up with TRBD1. This chain's CDR3 is CASSPGQGRDYTF. The CDR3, as DNA: TGTGCCAGCTCACCCGGACAGGGGAGGGACTACACCTTC.